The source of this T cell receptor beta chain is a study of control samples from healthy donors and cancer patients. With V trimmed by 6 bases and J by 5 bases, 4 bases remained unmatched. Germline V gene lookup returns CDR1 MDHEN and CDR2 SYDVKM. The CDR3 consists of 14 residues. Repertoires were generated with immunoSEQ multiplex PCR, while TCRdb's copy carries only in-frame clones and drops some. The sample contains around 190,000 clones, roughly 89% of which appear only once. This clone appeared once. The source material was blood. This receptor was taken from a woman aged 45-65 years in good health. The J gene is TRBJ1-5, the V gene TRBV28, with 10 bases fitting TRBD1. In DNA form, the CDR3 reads TGTGCCAGCAGCCTGACAGGGGGCCATCAGCCCCAGCATTTT. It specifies CASSLTGGHQPQHF.